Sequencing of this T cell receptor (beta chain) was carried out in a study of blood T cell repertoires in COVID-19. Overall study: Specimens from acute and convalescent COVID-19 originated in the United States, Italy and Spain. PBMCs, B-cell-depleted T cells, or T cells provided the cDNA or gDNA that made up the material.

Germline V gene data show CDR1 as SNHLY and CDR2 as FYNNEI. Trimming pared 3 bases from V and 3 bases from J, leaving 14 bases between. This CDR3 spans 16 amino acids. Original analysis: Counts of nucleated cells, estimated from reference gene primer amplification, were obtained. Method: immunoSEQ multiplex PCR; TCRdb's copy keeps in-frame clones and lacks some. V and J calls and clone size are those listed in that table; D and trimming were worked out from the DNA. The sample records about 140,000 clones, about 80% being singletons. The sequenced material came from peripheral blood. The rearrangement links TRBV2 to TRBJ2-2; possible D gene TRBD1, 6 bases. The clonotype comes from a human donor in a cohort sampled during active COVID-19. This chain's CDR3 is CASSEQGSSHTGELFF. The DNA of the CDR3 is TGTGCCAGCAGTGAGCAGGGGTCCTCTCACACCGGGGAGCTGTTTTTT.